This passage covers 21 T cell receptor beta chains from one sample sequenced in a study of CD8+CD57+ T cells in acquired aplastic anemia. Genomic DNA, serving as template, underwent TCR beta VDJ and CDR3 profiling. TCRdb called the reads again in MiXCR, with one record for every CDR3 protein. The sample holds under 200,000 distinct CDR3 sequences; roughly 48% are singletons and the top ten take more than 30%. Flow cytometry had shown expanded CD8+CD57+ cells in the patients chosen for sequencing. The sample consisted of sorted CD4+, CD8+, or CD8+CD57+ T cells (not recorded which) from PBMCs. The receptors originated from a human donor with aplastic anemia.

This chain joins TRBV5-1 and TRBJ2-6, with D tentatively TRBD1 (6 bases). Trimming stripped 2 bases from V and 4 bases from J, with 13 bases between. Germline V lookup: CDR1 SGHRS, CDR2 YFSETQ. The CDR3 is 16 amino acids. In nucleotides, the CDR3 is TGCGCCAGCAGCTTACAACAGGGTCCCGGGGCCAACGTCCTGACTTTC. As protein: CASSLQQGPGANVLTF.

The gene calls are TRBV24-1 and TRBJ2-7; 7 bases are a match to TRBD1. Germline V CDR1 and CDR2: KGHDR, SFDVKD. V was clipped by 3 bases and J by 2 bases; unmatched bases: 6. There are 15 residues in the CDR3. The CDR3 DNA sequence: TGTGCCACCAGTGATCCTGGGACAGAAGCCTACGAGCAGTACTTC. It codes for CATSDPGTEAYEQYF.

The CDR3 DNA follows: TGTGCCAGCAGCTTAGGGGGACTGACCTACACCGGGGAGCTGTTTTTT. Residues: CASSLGGLTYTGELFF. The chain has TRBV11-1 and TRBJ2-2, with D possibly TRBD2 on 6 matching bases. CDR1 and CDR2 (germline): SGHAT, FQDESV (reference sequence). This CDR3 is 16 amino acids long. The ends were cut back, 1 base at V and 3 bases at J, with 12 bases in the middle. The variable domain in full, completed from reference TRBV11-1 and TRBJ2-2, reads EAEVAQSPRYKITEKSQAVAFWCDPISGHATLYWYRQILGQGPELLVQFQDESVVDDSQLPKDRFSAERLKGVDSTLKIQPAELGDSAMYLCASSLGGLTYTGELFFGEGSRLTVL.

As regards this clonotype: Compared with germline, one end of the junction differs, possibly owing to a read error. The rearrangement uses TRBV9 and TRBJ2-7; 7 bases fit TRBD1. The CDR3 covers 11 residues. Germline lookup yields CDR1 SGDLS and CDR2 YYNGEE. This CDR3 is CASRQGHEQYF. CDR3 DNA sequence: TGCGCCAGCAGACAGGGCCACGAGCAGTACTTC.

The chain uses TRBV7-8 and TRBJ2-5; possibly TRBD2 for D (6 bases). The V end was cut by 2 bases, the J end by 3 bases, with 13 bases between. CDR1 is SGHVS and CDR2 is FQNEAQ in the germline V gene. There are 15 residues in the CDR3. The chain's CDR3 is CASSLSGPWKETQYF. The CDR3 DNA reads TGTGCCAGCAGCTTAAGCGGGCCATGGAAAGAGACCCAGTACTTC.

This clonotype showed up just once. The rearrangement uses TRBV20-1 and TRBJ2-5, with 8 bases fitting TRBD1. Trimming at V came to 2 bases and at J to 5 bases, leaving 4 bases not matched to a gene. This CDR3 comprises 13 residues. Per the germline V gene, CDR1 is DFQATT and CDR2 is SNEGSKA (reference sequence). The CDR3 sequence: CSARPDRDETQYF. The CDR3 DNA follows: TGCAGTGCTAGACCGGACAGGGACGAGACCCAGTACTTC.

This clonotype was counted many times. As DNA, the CDR3 is TGCAGTGCTAGAAAGACCGGGGAGCTGTTTTTT. Translated, it gives CSARKTGELFF. V gene TRBV20-1 combines with J gene TRBJ2-2; D gene uncertain. The germline V gene encodes CDR1 DFQATT and CDR2 SNEGSKA (reference sequence). The V gene lost 2 bases and the J gene lost 5 bases, with 3 bases spanning the gap. The CDR3 is made up of 11 amino acids.

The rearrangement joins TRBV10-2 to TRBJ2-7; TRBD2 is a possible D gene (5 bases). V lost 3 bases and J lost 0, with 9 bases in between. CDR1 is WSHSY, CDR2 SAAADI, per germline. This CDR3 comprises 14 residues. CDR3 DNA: TGCGCCAGCAGTGAAGTCGGGGACTCCTACGAGCAGTACTTC. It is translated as CASSEVGDSYEQYF.

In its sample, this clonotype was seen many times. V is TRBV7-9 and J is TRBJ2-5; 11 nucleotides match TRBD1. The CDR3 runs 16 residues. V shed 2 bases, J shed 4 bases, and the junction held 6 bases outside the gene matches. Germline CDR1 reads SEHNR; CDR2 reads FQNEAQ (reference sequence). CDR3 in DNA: TGTGCCAGCAGCTTACTCCGGGACAGGGGGGCAGAGACCCAGTACTTC. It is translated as CASSLLRDRGAETQYF.

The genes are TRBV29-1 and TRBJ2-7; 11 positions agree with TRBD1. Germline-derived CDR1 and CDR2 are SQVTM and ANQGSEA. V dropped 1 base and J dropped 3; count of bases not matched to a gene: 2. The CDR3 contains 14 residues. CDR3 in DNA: TGCAGCGTTGAAGGGGACAGGGGGAGCTACGAGCAGTACTTC. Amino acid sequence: CSVEGDRGSYEQYF.

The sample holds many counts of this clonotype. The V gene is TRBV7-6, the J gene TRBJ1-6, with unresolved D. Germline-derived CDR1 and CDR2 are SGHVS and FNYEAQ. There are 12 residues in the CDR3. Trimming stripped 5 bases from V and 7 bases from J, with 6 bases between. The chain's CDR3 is CASSPPNSPLHF. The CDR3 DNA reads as TGTGCCAGCAGCCCACCGAATTCACCCCTCCACTTT. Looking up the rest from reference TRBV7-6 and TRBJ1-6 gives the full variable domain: GAGVSQSPRYKVTKRGQDVALRCDPISGHVSLYWYRQALGQGPEFLTYFNYEAQQDKSGLPNDRFSAERPEGSISTLTIQRTEQRDSAMYRCASSPPNSPLHFGNGTRLTVT.

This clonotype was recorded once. CDR3 region: CSANRDYEQYF. CDR3 bases: TGCAGTGCTAACAGGGATTACGAGCAGTACTTC. The genes are TRBV20-1 and TRBJ2-7; possibly TRBD1 for D (6 bases). The CDR3 extends over 11 amino acids. Per germline, CDR1 DFQATT and CDR2 SNEGSKA (reference sequence). V dropped 4 bases and J dropped 4 bases, with 8 bases sitting between them.

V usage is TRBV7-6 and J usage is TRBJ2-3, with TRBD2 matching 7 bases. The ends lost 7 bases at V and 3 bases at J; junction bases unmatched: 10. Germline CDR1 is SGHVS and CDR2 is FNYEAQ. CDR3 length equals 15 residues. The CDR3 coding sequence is TGTGCCAGCACCCTGGGAGGGTTTCTGACAGATACGCAGTATTTT. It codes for CASTLGGFLTDTQYF. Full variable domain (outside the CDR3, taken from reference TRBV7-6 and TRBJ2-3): GAGVSQSPRYKVTKRGQDVALRCDPISGHVSLYWYRQALGQGPEFLTYFNYEAQQDKSGLPNDRFSAERPEGSISTLTIQRTEQRDSAMYRCASTLGGFLTDTQYFGPGTRLTVL.

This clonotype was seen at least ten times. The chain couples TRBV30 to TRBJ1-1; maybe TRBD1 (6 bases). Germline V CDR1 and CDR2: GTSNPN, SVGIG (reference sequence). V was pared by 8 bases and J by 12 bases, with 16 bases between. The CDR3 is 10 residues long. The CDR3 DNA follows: TGTGCCCGCTCCGGGACAATTCCTTTCTTT. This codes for CARSGTIPFF.

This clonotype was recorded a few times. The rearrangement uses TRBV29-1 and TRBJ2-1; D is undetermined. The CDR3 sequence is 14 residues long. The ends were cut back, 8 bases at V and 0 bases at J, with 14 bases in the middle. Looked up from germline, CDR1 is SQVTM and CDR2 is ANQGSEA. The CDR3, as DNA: TGCAGCCCCTTCCCACTGTGCTCCTACAATGAGCAGTTCTTC. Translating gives CSPFPLCSYNEQFF.

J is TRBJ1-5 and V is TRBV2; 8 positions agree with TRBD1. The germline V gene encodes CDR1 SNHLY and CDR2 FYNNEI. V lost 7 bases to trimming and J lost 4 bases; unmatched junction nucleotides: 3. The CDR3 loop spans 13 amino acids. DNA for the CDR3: TGTGCCAGCACAGGGGGCGCGAATCAGCCCCAGCATTTT. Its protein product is CASTGGANQPQHF.

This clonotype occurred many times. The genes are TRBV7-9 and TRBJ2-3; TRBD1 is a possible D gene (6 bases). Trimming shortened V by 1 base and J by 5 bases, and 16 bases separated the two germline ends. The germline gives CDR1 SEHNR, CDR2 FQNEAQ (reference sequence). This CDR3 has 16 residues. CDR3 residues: CASSLGGGGAVDTQYF. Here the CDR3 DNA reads TGTGCCAGCAGCTTAGGTGGGGGCGGCGCCGTAGATACGCAGTATTTT.

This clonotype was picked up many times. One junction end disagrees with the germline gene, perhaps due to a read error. The CDR3 region is CATRQSSTDTQYF. The DNA of the CDR3 is TGTGCCACCCGACAGAGTAGCACGGATACGCAGTATTTT. This chain links TRBV24-1 with TRBJ2-3, with a weak D call TRBD1 (5 bases). CDR3 length: 13 amino acids. Germline loops: CDR1 KGHDR, CDR2 SFDVKD.

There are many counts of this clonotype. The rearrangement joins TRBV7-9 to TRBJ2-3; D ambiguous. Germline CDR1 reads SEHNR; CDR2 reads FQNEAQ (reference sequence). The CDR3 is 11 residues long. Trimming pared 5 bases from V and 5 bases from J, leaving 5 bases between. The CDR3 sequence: CASSPVDTQYF. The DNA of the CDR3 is TGTGCCAGCAGCCCAGTAGATACGCAGTATTTT.

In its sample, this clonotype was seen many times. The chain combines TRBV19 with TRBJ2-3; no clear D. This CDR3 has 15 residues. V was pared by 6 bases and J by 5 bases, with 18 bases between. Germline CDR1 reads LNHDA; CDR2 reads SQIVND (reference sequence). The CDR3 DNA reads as TGTGCCAGTAGCCCGACACCAGCAGTGGTAGATACGCAGTATTTT. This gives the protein CASSPTPAVVDTQYF.

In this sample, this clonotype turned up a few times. CDR3 sequence: CASSFAATKERTEAFF. In DNA form, the CDR3 reads TGTGCCAGCAGTTTTGCCGCTACAAAAGAGCGGACTGAAGCTTTCTTT. The chain joins TRBV12-3 or TRBV12-4 to TRBJ1-1; D is unresolved. The CDR3 consists of 16 residues. Trimming took 3 bases from V and 5 from J, leaving 19 bases between them.